This T cell receptor beta chain was sequenced for a study of T-cell memory formation after mild COVID-19. Looking at the study overall: The TCR clusters were mostly specific to one donor. Study-level results: Whether second-wave clones peaking at day 37 were SARS-CoV-2 specific went unconfirmed. The study found balanced CD4/CD8 in clones contracting day 15 to 85 and a CD4+ lean in later expanders. Some responding clones appeared in pre-infection memory, suggesting cross-reactive memory joined.

This clonotype was seen a few times. Its antigen is unknown. TCRdb called the 5' RACE reads again in MiXCR, with one record for every CDR3 protein. Here the sample spans hundreds of thousands of distinct CDR3 sequences, approximately 15% being singletons. The receptor was isolated from a young man who had mild COVID-19 (a few samples of this study predate the infection). Cell type and time point are not known. Sequenced sample: PBMCs or a T cell subset sorted from them (not recorded which).

The CDR3 DNA sequence: TGTGCCATCCGACGGTTGAGCGGGTCCACCGGGGAGCTGTTTTTT. Translated, it gives CAIRRLSGSTGELFF. This chain joins TRBV10-3 and TRBJ2-2; tentatively, D is TRBD2 (6 bases). V was cut by 8 bases and J by 4 bases, with 17 bases left in between. The CDR3 extends over 15 amino acids. Germline V gives CDR1 ENHRY, CDR2 SYGVKD.